Following are 3 T cell receptor beta chains from one sample sequenced in a study of cytomegalovirus exposure and HLA in healthy donors. The primer mix had 60 Vbeta and 13 Jbeta primers. Sequencing was performed with immunoSEQ multiplex PCR; in TCRdb, only in-frame clones are kept and a portion is missing. The data hold around 100,000 clones, with approximately 72% observed a single time. The sample consisted of PBMCs. The receptor set was obtained from a woman aged 45-59 years in good health and CMV-seronegative.

This clone was recorded a few times. The chain combines TRBV5-1 with TRBJ2-3; no clear D. The CDR3 contains 14 residues. The germline CDR1 and CDR2 sequences are SGHRS and YFSETQ. V was trimmed by 3 bases and J by 0 bases, leaving 8 bases between them. CDR3 nucleotide sequence: TGCGCCAGCAGCTATGCGACTAGCACAGATACGCAGTATTTT. Protein: CASSYATSTDTQYF.

V and J are TRBV30 and TRBJ1-1, with TRBD1 matching over 9 bases. The CDR3 has 12 amino acids. V dropped 0 bases and J dropped 11; count of bases not matched to a gene: 4. Germline CDR1 GTSNPN, CDR2 SVGIG (reference sequence). The CDR3 DNA reads TGTGCCTGGAGTGTCGGGACAGGGCCCGCTTTCTTT. It is translated as CAWSVGTGPAFF.

This rearrangement joins TRBV28 to TRBJ2-7; tentatively, D is TRBD1 (5 bases). Germline V CDR1 and CDR2: MDHEN, SYDVKM. There are 12 residues in the CDR3. Between the trimmed V and J ends, which lost 5 bases and 6 bases, there was a span of 11 bases. The DNA of the CDR3 is TGTGCCAGCAGTCCCAGGGTATTCGAGCAGTACTTC. Amino acid sequence: CASSPRVFEQYF.